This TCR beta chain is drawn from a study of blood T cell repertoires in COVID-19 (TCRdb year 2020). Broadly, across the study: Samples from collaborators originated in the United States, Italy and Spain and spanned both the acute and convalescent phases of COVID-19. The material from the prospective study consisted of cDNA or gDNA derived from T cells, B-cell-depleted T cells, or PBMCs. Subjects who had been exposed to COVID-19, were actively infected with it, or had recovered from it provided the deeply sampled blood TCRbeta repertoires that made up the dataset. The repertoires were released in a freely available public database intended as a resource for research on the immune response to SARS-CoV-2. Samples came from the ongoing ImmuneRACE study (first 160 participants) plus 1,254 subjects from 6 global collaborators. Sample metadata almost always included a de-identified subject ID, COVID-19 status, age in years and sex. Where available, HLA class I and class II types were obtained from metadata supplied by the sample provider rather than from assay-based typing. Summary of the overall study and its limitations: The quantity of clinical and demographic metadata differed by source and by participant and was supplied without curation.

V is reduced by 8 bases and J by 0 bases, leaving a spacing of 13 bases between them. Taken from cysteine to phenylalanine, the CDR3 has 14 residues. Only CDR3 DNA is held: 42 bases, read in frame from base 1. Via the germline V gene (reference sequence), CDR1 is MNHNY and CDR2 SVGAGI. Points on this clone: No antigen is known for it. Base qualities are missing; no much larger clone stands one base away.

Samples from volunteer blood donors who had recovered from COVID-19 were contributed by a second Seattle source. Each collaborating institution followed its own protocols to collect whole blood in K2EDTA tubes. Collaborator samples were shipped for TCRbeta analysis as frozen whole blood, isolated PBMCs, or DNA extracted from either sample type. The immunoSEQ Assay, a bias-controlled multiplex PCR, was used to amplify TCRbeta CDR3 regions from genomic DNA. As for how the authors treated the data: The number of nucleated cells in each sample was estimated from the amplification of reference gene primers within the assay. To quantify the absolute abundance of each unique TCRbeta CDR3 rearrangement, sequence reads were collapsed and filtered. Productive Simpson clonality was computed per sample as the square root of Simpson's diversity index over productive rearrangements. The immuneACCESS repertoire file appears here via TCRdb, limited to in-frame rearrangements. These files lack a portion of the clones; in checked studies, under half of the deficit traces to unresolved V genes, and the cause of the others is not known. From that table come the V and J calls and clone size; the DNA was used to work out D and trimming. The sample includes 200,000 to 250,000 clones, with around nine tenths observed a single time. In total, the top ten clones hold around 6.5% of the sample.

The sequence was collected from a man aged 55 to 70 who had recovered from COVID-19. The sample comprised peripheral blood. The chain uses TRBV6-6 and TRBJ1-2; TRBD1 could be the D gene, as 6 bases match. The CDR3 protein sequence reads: CASQDSPPNYGYTF. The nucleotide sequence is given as TGTGCCAGCCAGGACAGTCCGCCTAACTATGGCTACACCTTC.